This T cell receptor beta chain came from a study of blood T cells in healthy people across ages. General observations from the study: Diversity was higher, and naive CD4+ cells more numerous, in long-lived donors than in aged donors. Unknown CMV status may confound age-related changes in expanded clones.

Between the trimmed V and J ends, which lost 3 bases and 1 base, there was a span of 10 bases. The CDR3 loop spans 15 amino acids. CDR1 and CDR2 from the germline V gene are SGHAT and FQDESV (reference sequence). Then a second PCR, running about 6 to 12 cycles, was carried out with a sample-barcoded 5' primer and a J-beta primer mix. One entry per CDR3 protein results from TCRdb running MiXCR on the 5' RACE reads. The repertoire holds about 1 million distinct CDR3 sequences, with 20% to 25% as singletons. Concerning this clonotype: Antigen specificity is unknown.

These same data were also listed under a study on T cells of mothers and their children. From that second work: A few healthy Caucasian mothers, along with their six children, served as the donors.

The sample comprised blood. The receptor comes from a girl under 10 years old in good health. The rearrangement joins TRBV11-1 to TRBJ2-1; tentatively, D is TRBD2 (6 bases). CDR3 bases: TGTGCCAGCAGCTTTGGTGGGAGGTCCTACAATGAGCAGTTCTTC. This gives the protein CASSFGGRSYNEQFF.